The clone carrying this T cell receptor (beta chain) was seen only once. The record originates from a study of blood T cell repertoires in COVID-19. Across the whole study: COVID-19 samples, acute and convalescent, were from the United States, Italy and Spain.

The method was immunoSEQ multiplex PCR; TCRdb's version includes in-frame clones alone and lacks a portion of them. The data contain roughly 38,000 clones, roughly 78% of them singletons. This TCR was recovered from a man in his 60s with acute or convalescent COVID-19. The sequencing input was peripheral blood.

CDR3 in DNA: TGCGCCAGCAGCCACGACAGGGAGAGCGTCTATGGCTACACCTTC. Its protein is CASSHDRESVYGYTF. The gene calls are TRBV5-1 and TRBJ1-2, with 7 positions matching TRBD1. This CDR3 is 15 amino acids long. Germline assignment: CDR1 SGHRS and CDR2 YFSETQ. V lost 4 bases and J lost 4; bases outside the gene matches: 10.